These T cell receptor beta chains were read from a single sample in a study of spatial heterogeneity in lung cancer. TCRdb analysed the 5' RACE reads with MiXCR anew, one entry per CDR3 protein. The table records more than 9,000 distinct CDR3 sequences, about 6% of them present only once. The sample was lung tumor tissue, taken at surgery. Source of these receptors: a male donor with early-stage non-small cell lung cancer. CDR3s include the opening cysteine and the closing phenylalanine or tryptophan. A D gene is named only where the DNA matches it firmly. The size entry is marked missing in some rows and otherwise reads once, few, many or a size class.

>TRBD2|TRBV4-2|many|TRBJ2-1
CASGVAGGPNNEQFF
TGTGCCAGCGGGGTAGCGGGGGGGCCGAACAATGAGCAGTTCTTC
>NA|TRBV7-2|many|TRBJ1-6
CASRSDSLNSPLHF
TGTGCCAGCAGATCCGACAGTCTTAATTCACCCCTCCACTTT
>NA|TRBV30|many|TRBJ1-2
CAWSVRAQDGYTF
TGTGCCTGGAGTGTTAGGGCCCAAGATGGCTACACCTTC
>NA|TRBV28|medium-sized|TRBJ1-1
CASRNPSRYTEAFF
TGTGCCAGCAGGAACCCCTCCAGGTACACTGAAGCTTTCTTT
>NA|TRBV20-1|many|TRBJ1-1
CSARAPGEAFF
TGCAGTGCTAGAGCTCCCGGGGAAGCTTTCTTT
>TRBD2|TRBV27|many|TRBJ2-5
CASSPLAGGPKTQYF
TGTGCCAGCAGTCCACTAGCGGGGGGGCCAAAGACCCAGTACTTC
>NA|TRBV5-1|few|TRBJ2-7
CASSWEMGYEQYF
TGCGCCAGCAGCTGGGAGATGGGATACGAGCAGTACTTC
>TRBD1|TRBV4-2|many|TRBJ1-1
CASSQDPFSTGGGGTEAFF
TGTGCCAGCAGCCAAGATCCGTTCAGCACAGGGGGCGGAGGGACTGAAGCTTTCTTT
>NA|TRBV9|many|TRBJ2-5
CASSVGGETQYF
TGTGCCAGCAGCGTAGGGGGGGAGACCCAGTACTTC
>NA|TRBV5-1|many|TRBJ1-2
CASSKQGNGYTF
TGCGCCAGCAGCAAACAGGGAAATGGCTACACCTTC
>TRBD1|TRBV2|many|TRBJ1-2
CASSGGRGLPSNYGYTF
TGTGCCAGCAGTGGGGGCAGGGGGCTTCCGTCAAACTATGGCTACACCTTC
>NA|TRBV20-1|many|TRBJ1-5
CSARRSVTGRNQPQHF
TGCAGTGCTAGAAGATCAGTAACAGGGAGAAATCAGCCCCAGCATTTT
>NA|TRBV14|medium-sized|TRBJ2-1
CASSPGSHNEQFF
TGTGCCAGCAGCCCGGGGTCTCACAATGAGCAGTTCTTC
>NA|TRBV2|many|TRBJ1-1
CASRGKGTEAFF
TGTGCCAGCAGGGGGAAAGGAACTGAAGCTTTCTTT
>NA|TRBV9|many|TRBJ1-2
CASSVEGNYGYTF
TGTGCCAGCAGCGTAGAGGGGAACTATGGCTACACCTTC
>TRBD2|TRBV6-1|many|TRBJ2-2
CASSRGLSNTGELFF
TGTGCCAGCAGTAGGGGACTATCCAACACCGGGGAGCTGTTTTTT
>TRBD1|TRBV10-3|many|TRBJ1-1
CAISVPGQGVTEAFF
TGTGCCATCAGTGTACCGGGACAGGGAGTCACTGAAGCTTTCTTT
>NA|TRBV6-2/TRBV6-3|many|TRBJ1-5
CASSQPGTQHF
TGTGCCAGCAGCCAGCCAGGGACCCAGCATTTT
>TRBD1|TRBV7-8|medium-sized|TRBJ1-2
CASSFHGTGGFNYGYTF
TGTGCCAGCAGCTTCCACGGGACAGGGGGCTTTAACTATGGCTACACCTTC
>NA|TRBV9|many|TRBJ1-1
CASSYLFF
TGTGCCAGCAGCTACCTTTTCTTT
>NA|TRBV5-6|many|TRBJ2-5
CASSQGQRAGETQYF
TGTGCCAGCAGCCAGGGACAGCGGGCGGGAGAGACCCAGTACTTC
>NA|TRBV11-3|many|TRBJ2-1
CASSYSPGYNEQFF
TGTGCCAGCAGTTACTCTCCGGGGTACAATGAGCAGTTCTTC
>NA|TRBV28|many|TRBJ1-2
CASDSPGRRYYGYTF
TGTGCCAGCGATTCGCCGGGACGACGCTACTATGGCTACACCTTC
>TRBD1|TRBV7-8|many|TRBJ1-6
CASRRKTGSDFNSPLHF
TGTGCCAGCAGACGAAAGACAGGGTCCGACTTTAATTCACCCCTCCACTTT
>NA|TRBV7-9|many|TRBJ2-1
CASSYSRGVSYNEQFF
TGTGCCAGCAGCTATTCCCGGGGAGTTTCCTACAATGAGCAGTTCTTC
>NA|TRBV12-3/TRBV12-4|many|TRBJ1-3
CASSSPSDTGSGNTIYF
TGTGCCAGCAGTTCGCCCTCGGACACTGGCTCTGGAAACACCATATATTTT
>NA|TRBV20-1|many|TRBJ2-2
CSAQPAGRGTGELFF
TGCAGTGCTCAACCCGCGGGAAGGGGCACCGGGGAGCTGTTTTTT
>TRBD1|TRBV20-1|many|TRBJ2-7
CSARTDRGEQYF
TGCAGTGCTAGGACGGACAGGGGCGAGCAGTACTTC
>NA|TRBV5-1|many|TRBJ1-1
CASSLDLWGTTEAFF
TGCGCCAGCAGCTTGGATCTTTGGGGGACCACTGAAGCTTTCTTT
>TRBD2|TRBV10-3|medium-sized|TRBJ2-7
CAISESLAGSYEQYF
TGTGCCATCAGTGAGTCGCTAGCGGGGTCCTACGAGCAGTACTTC
>NA|TRBV6-1|many|TRBJ1-3
CASSEGVRGAVGAGNTIYF
TGTGCCAGCAGTGAAGGAGTGAGAGGGGCAGTTGGAGCTGGAAACACCATATATTTT
>NA|TRBV19|many|TRBJ2-1
CASKGSSYNEQFF
TGTGCCAGTAAAGGAAGTTCCTACAATGAGCAGTTCTTC
>NA|TRBV6-6|many|TRBJ1-3
CATQGSGNTIYF
TGTGCCACTCAGGGCTCTGGAAACACCATATATTTT
>TRBD2|TRBV5-1|many|TRBJ2-5
CASSPLPSGPSGTQYF
TGCGCCAGCAGCCCGCTCCCTAGCGGCCCCAGCGGGACCCAGTACTTC
>TRBD2|TRBV14|medium-sized|TRBJ2-7
CASSQDLGRYEQYF
TGTGCCAGCAGCCAAGATCTCGGGAGGTACGAGCAGTACTTC
>TRBD1|TRBV20-1|many|TRBJ2-3
CSARYPGGQGVSDTQYF
TGCAGTGCTAGATACCCAGGCGGACAGGGGGTTTCAGATACGCAGTATTTT
>NA|TRBV6-5|many|TRBJ1-1
CASRASGMGTEAFF
TGTGCCAGCAGGGCATCTGGGATGGGCACTGAAGCTTTCTTT
>NA|TRBV20-1|many|TRBJ2-3
CSANRVTSTDTQYF
TGCAGTGCTAATCGGGTTACTAGCACAGATACGCAGTATTTT
>TRBD1|TRBV6-6|many|TRBJ1-5
CASSYSGGAGNQPQHF
TGTGCCAGCAGTTACTCAGGGGGCGCGGGCAATCAGCCCCAGCATTTT
>NA|TRBV7-9|many|TRBJ1-2
CASSTTMGQDYGYTF
TGTGCCAGCAGCACCACGATGGGGCAGGACTATGGCTACACCTTC
>TRBD1|TRBV14|many|TRBJ2-2
CASSRDSRTGELFF
TGTGCCAGCAGCAGGGACAGCCGAACCGGGGAGCTGTTTTTT
>TRBD2|TRBV6-2/TRBV6-3|many|TRBJ2-1
CASSRISGSLHNEQFF
TGTGCCAGCAGCAGAATTAGCGGGAGCTTGCACAATGAGCAGTTCTTC
>TRBD2|TRBV3-1|many|TRBJ2-1
CASSQAGLAGSYEQFF
TGTGCCAGCAGCCAAGCCGGACTAGCGGGGTCATATGAGCAGTTCTTC
>NA|TRBV10-1|medium-sized|TRBJ1-1
CASSESMNTEAFF
TGCGCCAGCAGTGAGTCTATGAACACTGAAGCTTTCTTT
>NA|TRBV7-8|many|TRBJ2-1
CASSSPQGLANEQFF
TGTGCCAGCAGCTCCCCACAGGGTTTAGCCAATGAGCAGTTCTTC
>NA|TRBV6-6|many|TRBJ1-5
CASSYSRGATNQPQHF
TGTGCCAGCAGTTACTCGAGAGGGGCGACCAATCAGCCCCAGCATTTT
>TRBD1|TRBV27|many|TRBJ2-5
CASSPQTGRETQYF
TGTGCCAGCAGTCCCCAGACAGGGCGAGAGACCCAGTACTTC
>NA|TRBV20-1|once|TRBJ1-5
CSARRPPDQPQHF
TGCAGTGCTAGGAGGCCACCCGATCAGCCACAGCATTTT
>TRBD1|TRBV7-8|medium-sized|TRBJ2-7
CASSPVLGQGTHEQYF
TGTGCCAGCAGCCCAGTTTTGGGACAGGGGACCCACGAGCAGTACTTC
>NA|TRBV12-3/TRBV12-4|medium-sized|TRBJ2-1
CASSLARPNLRDEQFF
TGTGCCAGCAGTTTAGCCCGGCCGAATCTCAGGGATGAGCAGTTCTTC
>NA|TRBV4-1|NA|TRBJ2-1
CASSNPLSPSSYNEQFF
TGCGCCAGCAGCAACCCCCTTAGCCCTAGCTCCTACAATGAGCAGTTCTTC